This T cell receptor (beta chain) was captured in a study of blood T cell repertoires in COVID-19. Study-wide background: There were acute and convalescent COVID-19 samples, and they came from the United States, Italy and Spain. PBMCs, B-cell-depleted T cells, or T cells provided the cDNA or gDNA that made up the material.

Germline CDR1 and CDR2: SGHRS and YFSETQ. This CDR3 is built from 15 residues. Trimming cost V 5 bases and J 4 bases, with 16 bases left between them. How the authors handled the data: Amplifying reference gene primers gave estimates of nucleated cell counts. Using immunoSEQ multiplex PCR, the repertoire was profiled, and TCRdb retains in-frame clones only, with some absent. D and trimming come from the DNA, and the V and J calls and clone size come from that table. Of about half a million clones listed, 80% to 90% are singletons. Sequencing was done on a sample of peripheral blood. The gene calls are TRBV5-1 and TRBJ1-5; possible D gene TRBD1, 5 bases. The TCR sequence derives from a human donor in a cohort sampled during active COVID-19. CDR3 nucleotides: TGCGCCAGCAGTGGTGTCTGGGGGGGTAATCAGCCCCAGCATTTT. Amino acids: CASSGVWGGNQPQHF.